This entry lists 7 T cell receptor beta chains sequenced from one sample in a study of graft-versus-host responses after intestinal transplantation. Clones were sequenced by immunoSEQ multiplex PCR, and TCRdb holds only the in-frame ones, with some missing. The sample gives 150,000 or so clones, approximately 91% of which show up once; roughly 0.19% is in the top ten. No antigen has been identified for these receptors. Sequenced material: unstimulated CD4+ T cells sorted from spleen or lymph node cells, taken before intestinal transplant. These receptors came from a human donor who received an intestinal transplant.

DNA for the CDR3: TGTGCCAGTAGTATCGCCAGGGACCACGAGCAGTACTTC. Its protein is CASSIARDHEQYF. V gene TRBV19 combines with J gene TRBJ2-7, with D perhaps matching TRBD1 or TRBD2 (5 bases each). The CDR3 is 13 amino acids. CDR1 is LNHDA, CDR2 SQIVND, per germline (reference sequence). V was clipped by 3 bases and J by 5 bases, with 11 bases between them.

V is TRBV7-2 and J is TRBJ1-2; unclear D gene. The germline V gene has CDR1 SGHTA and CDR2 FQGNSA. This CDR3 is 14 amino acids long. V lost 1 base and J lost 4, with 10 bases in between. In DNA form, the CDR3 reads TGTGCCAGCAGCTTAGAGGGCGGTCGCTATGGCTACACCTTC. This translates into CASSLEGGRYGYTF.

The V gene is TRBV21-1, the J gene TRBJ2-1; the table's D call, TRBD2, was not checked against the DNA. TRBV21-1 is a recognized pseudogene. This CDR3 contains 16 residues. CDR3 sequence: CASSGTSGSSYNEQFF. The CDR3, as DNA: TGTGCCAGCAGCGGGACTAGCGGGAGCTCCTACAATGAGCAGTTCTTC.

For this clone: An end of the junction does not agree with germline; a read error may underlie this. This chain links TRBV6-1 with TRBJ1-1, with no clear D. CDR1 is MNHNS and CDR2 is SASEGT in the germline V gene. The CDR3 is made up of 15 amino acids. For the CDR3, the DNA is TGTGCCAGCAGTTCCCCAGGTCGGGTGAAGACTGAAGCTTTCTTT. Translating it yields CASSSPGRVKTEAFF.

V and J are TRBV30 and TRBJ2-7; perhaps D is TRBD1 or TRBD2 (5 bases each). The CDR3 has 16 residues. The V gene lost 3 bases and the J gene lost 5 bases, with 23 bases spanning the gap. Germline values: CDR1 GTSNPN, CDR2 SVGIG (reference sequence). CDR3 nucleotides: TGTGCCTGGAGATCCCTTCGGTGGCCGGGGCAACACGAGCAGTACTTC. Its translation is CAWRSLRWPGQHEQYF.

CDR3 protein: CATDTIGVGTEAFF. The DNA for the CDR3 is TGTGCCACCGACACGATCGGGGTGGGTACTGAAGCTTTCTTT. The chain uses TRBV15 and TRBJ1-1; no firm D call. CDR1 is LNHNV and CDR2 is YYDKDF in the germline V gene (reference sequence). The CDR3 covers 14 residues. With 8 bases removed from V and 5 bases from J, the gap between germline ends came to 18 bases.

V is TRBV27 and J is TRBJ2-4, with D hard to call. The CDR3 consists of 13 residues. The germline V gene encodes CDR1 MNHEY and CDR2 SMNVEV (reference sequence). V was cut by 7 bases and J by 4 bases, with 11 bases left in between. As DNA, the CDR3 is TGTGCCAGCAAAGTCCTGGGAAAAAACATTCAGTACTTC. As protein: CASKVLGKNIQYF.